This T cell receptor beta chain stems from a study of blood T cell repertoires in COVID-19. Overall study: The study drew acute and convalescent COVID-19 samples from the United States, Italy and Spain. Sources were T cells, B-cell-depleted T cells, or PBMCs; the material itself was cDNA or gDNA.

Germline V gene sequence: CDR1 SEHNR, CDR2 FQNEAQ (reference sequence). V was trimmed by 5 bases and J by 8 bases, leaving 21 bases between them. CDR3 length equals 16 residues. In the original processing: Nucleated cell number was recorded as an estimate derived from reference gene primer amplification. Some clones are missing from TCRdb's copy, which holds only in-frame ones; the method was immunoSEQ multiplex PCR. V and J calls and clone size follow that table, whereas D and trimming were derived from the DNA. This table holds some 250,000 clones, approximately 86% found once. What was sequenced was peripheral blood. The TCR originated in a man aged 55 to 70 who had recovered from COVID-19. The chain uses TRBV7-9 and TRBJ2-2, with a tentative D call TRBD1 (6 bases). CDR3 DNA sequence: TGTGCCAGCAGCACAGGTCAGGCAGGGGAGTCGGGGGAGCTGTTTTTT. Protein sequence: CASSTGQAGESGELFF.